Shown below are 3 T cell receptor beta chains from a single sample sequenced in a study of breast tumors, draining lymph nodes, adjacent tissues. Axillary draining lymph nodes of breast cancer patients supplied the node samples. TCRdb analysed the multiplex PCR reads with MiXCR anew, one entry per CDR3 protein. The sample lists about 130,000 distinct CDR3 sequences; 21% were seen once. Sequenced material: axillary lymph node tissue. All receptors derive from a female donor with breast cancer. Some clones in this sample may be carry-over from other donors' samples.

This clonotype was seen repeatedly, ten times or more. The V and J genes are TRBV20-1 and TRBJ1-2; D is ambiguous. The germline CDR1 and CDR2 sequences are DFQATT and SNEGSKA (reference sequence). The CDR3 has 16 residues. Trimming cost V 5 bases and J 4 bases, with 23 bases left between them. The CDR3 nucleotides read TGCAGTGCTCGGAGCGGCAAGGGCGTCCTTCGCTATGGCTACACCTTC. Translating gives CSARSGKGVLRYGYTF.

In this sample, this clonotype turned up many times. The chain carries TRBV5-1 and TRBJ2-3, with D perhaps being TRBD1 or TRBD2 (5 bases each). The CDR3 totals 13 residues. Germline CDR1 reads SGHRS; CDR2 reads YFSETQ. Deletions cut 6 bases from V and 0 bases from J, with 8 bases between. For the CDR3, the DNA is TGCGCCAGCAAAGGGACCAGCACAGATACGCAGTATTTT. Translating gives CASKGTSTDTQYF.

The chain links TRBV20-1 to TRBJ2-3; TRBD2 matches at 11 bases. Trimming cost V 2 bases and J 5 bases; bases outside gene matches: 6. This CDR3 comprises 15 residues. In germline, CDR1 is DFQATT, CDR2 SNEGSKA (reference sequence). CDR3 loop: CSARTSGSWVDTQYF. The CDR3 DNA sequence: TGCAGTGCTAGAACTAGCGGGAGTTGGGTAGATACGCAGTATTTT.